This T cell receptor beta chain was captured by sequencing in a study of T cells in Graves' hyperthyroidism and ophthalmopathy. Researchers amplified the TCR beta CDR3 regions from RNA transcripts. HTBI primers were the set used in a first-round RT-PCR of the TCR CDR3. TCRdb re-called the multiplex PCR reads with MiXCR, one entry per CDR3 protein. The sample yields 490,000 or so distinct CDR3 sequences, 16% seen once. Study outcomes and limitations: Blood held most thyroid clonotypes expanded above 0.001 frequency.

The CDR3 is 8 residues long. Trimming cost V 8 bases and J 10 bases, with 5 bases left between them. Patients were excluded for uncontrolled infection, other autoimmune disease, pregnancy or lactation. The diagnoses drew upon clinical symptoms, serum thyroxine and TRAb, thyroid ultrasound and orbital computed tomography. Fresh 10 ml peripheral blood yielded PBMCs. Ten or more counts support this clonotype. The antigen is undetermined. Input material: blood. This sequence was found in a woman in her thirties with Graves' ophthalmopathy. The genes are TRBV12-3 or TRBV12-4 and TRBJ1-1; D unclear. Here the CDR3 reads CASGSAFF. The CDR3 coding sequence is TGTGCCAGCGGATCAGCTTTCTTT.